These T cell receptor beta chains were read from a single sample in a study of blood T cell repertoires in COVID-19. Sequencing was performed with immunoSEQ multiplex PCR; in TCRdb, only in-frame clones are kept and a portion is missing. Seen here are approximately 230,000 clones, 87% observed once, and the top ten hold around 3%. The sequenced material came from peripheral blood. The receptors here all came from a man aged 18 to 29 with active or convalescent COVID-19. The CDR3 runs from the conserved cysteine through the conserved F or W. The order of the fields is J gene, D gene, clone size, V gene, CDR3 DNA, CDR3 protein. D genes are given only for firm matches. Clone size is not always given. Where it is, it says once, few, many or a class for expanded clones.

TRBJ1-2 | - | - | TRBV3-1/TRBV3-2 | TGTGCCAGCAGCCAAATAGGGGTAGGATATGGCTACACCTTC | CASSQIGVGYGYTF
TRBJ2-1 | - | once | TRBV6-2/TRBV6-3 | TGTGCCAGCAGTTACATCCGAGACAATGAGCAGTTCTTC | CASSYIRDNEQFF
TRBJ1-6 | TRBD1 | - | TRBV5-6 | TGTGCCAGCAGCTGGGGGGACAGCCTCGACGGGACACCCCTCCACTTT | CASSWGDSLDGTPLHF
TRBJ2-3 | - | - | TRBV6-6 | TGTGCCAGCAGTTCCGGGACTTTATCCGATACGCAGTATTTT | CASSSGTLSDTQYF
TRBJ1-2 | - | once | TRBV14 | TGTGCCAGCAGCCACCCGGAGGGAGGCTACACCTTC | CASSHPEGGYTF
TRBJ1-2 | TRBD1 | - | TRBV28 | TGTGCCAGCAGTACCGCCTCGACAGGGGGCGATTATGGCTACACCTTC | CASSTASTGGDYGYTF
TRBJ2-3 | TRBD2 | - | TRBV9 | TGTGCCAGCAGCGGGGGACTAGCGGACACAGATACGCAGTATTTT | CASSGGLADTDTQYF
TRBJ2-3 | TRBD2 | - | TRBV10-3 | TGTGCCACGACTAGCGGGAGTGCAGATACGCAGTATTTT | CATTSGSADTQYF
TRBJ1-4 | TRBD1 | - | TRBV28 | TGTGCCAGCAGTTTATTACAGGGGATGATGGGTGAAAAACTGTTTTTT | CASSLLQGMMGEKLFF
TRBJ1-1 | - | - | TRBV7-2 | TGTGCCAGCAGCTTAAGCCAGAACACTGAAGCTTTCTTT | CASSLSQNTEAFF
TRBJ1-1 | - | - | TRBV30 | TGTGCCTGGAGTGTACGGAGGGAGGGCGAAGCTTTCTTT | CAWSVRREGEAFF
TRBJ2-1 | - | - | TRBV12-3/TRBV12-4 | TGTGCCAGCAGCCCCACAGGGTACAATGAGCAGTTCTTC | CASSPTGYNEQFF
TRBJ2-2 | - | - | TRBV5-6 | TGTGCCAGCAGCTTAAACGGGGGGAACACCGGGGAGCTGTTTTTT | CASSLNGGNTGELFF
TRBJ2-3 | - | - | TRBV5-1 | TGCGCCAGCAGCTTCCAGAGGATTGGCACAGATACGCAGTATTTT | CASSFQRIGTDTQYF
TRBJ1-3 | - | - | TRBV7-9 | TGTGCCAGCAGCGTAGGGGCCAACTCTGGAAACACCATATATTTT | CASSVGANSGNTIYF
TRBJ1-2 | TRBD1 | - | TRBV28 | TGTGCCAGCAGTTTATCTAACAGGGGAGGCGGCTACACCTTC | CASSLSNRGGGYTF
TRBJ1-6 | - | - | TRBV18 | TGTGCCAGCTCACCACCCTCCTCACCCCTCCACTTT | CASSPPSSPLHF
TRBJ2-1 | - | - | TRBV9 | TGTGCCAGCAGCGTAGCTCGTGGGAGCGGGTCTGGGGGTGAGCAGTTCTTC | CASSVARGSGSGGEQFF
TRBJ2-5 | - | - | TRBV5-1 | TGCGCCAGCAGCTTACGACAGATAGAAGAGACCCAGTACTTC | CASSLRQIEETQYF
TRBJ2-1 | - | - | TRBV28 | TGTGCCAGCAGTTTATACCGAGGGGGCTACAATGAGCAGTTCTTC | CASSLYRGGYNEQFF
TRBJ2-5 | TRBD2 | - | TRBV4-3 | TGCGCCAGCAGCCAGAACACCCAGGGTGGACTAGCGCAAGAGACCCAGTACTTC | CASSQNTQGGLAQETQYF
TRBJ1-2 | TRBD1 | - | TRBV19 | TGTGCCAGTAGTCCCCGGACAGGCTCCCGTGGGGGCTACACCTTC | CASSPRTGSRGGYTF
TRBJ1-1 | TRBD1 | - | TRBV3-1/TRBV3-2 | TGTGCCAGCAGCCAGGAAGGGGGCGCGGGCACTGAAGCTTTCTTT | CASSQEGGAGTEAFF
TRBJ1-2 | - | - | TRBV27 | TGTGCCAGCTCTAGGACAGCCCCTAACTATGGCTACACCTTC | CASSRTAPNYGYTF
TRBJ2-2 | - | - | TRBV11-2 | TGTGCCAGCAGCCCCAGTTTTTACACCGGGGAGCTGTTTTTT | CASSPSFYTGELFF
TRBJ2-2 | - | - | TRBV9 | TGTGCCAGCAGCGTAGCAAGTGACCCTAGCCATCGTTTGGAGCTGTTTTTT | CASSVASDPSHRLELFF
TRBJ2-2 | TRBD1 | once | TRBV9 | TGTGCCAGCAGCGGGTCGACAGGGCTGAGTTTCCCGAGCACCGGGGAGCTGTTTTTT | CASSGSTGLSFPSTGELFF
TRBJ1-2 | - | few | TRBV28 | TGTGCCAGCCACCCGGACGCAGGGGTGGGAGGCTACACCTTC | CASHPDAGVGGYTF
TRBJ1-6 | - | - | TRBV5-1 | TGCGCCAGCAGCTTGCCGCAGGCTAGCACCTATAATTCACCCCTCCACTTT | CASSLPQASTYNSPLHF
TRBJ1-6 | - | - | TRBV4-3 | TGCGCCAGCAGCCAAGTTGCTGAGGGATCACCCCTCCACTTT | CASSQVAEGSPLHF
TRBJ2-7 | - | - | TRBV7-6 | TGTGCCAGCAGCTTAGCGGCGGGACAGATGGCCTACGAGCAGTACTTC | CASSLAAGQMAYEQYF